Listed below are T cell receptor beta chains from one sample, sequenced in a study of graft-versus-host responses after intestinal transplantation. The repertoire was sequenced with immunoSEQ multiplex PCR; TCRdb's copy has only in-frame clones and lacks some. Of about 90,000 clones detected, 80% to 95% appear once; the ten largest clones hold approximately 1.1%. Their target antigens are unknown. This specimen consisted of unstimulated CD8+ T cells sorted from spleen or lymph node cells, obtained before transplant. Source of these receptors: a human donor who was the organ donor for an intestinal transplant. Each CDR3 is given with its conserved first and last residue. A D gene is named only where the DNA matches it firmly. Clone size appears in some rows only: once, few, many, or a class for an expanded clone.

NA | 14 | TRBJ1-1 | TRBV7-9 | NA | TGTGCCAGCAGCTTAGCAACAGGGCCCACTGAAGCTTTCTTT | CASSLATGPTEAFF
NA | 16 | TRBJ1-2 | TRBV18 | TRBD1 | TGTGCCAGCTCAGATCCGGGACAGGGGACCCCGTATGGCTACACCTTC | CASSDPGQGTPYGYTF
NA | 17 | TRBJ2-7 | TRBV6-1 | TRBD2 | TGTGCCAGCAGTGATCCCGTAGCGGGAGTGCTCTCGGGGGAGCAGTACTTC | CASSDPVAGVLSGEQYF
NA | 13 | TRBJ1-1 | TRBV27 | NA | TGTGCCAGCAATCAGGGCCTGAACACTGAAGCTTTCTTT | CASNQGLNTEAFF
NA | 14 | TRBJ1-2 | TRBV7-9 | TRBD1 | TGTGCCAGCAGCCCCAGGGACAGCCCTTGGGGCTACACCTTC | CASSPRDSPWGYTF
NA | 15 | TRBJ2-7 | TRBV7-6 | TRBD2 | TGTGCCAGCAGCTTAGGTGGGGGGGGGAACTACGAGCAGTACTTC | CASSLGGGGNYEQYF
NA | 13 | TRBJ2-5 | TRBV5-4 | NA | TGTGCCAGCAGCTGGGGAGGTAAAGAGACCCAGTACTTC | CASSWGGKETQYF
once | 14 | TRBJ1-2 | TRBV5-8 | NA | TGTGCCAGCAGCTTGCCCGGGGGGTTTTATGGCTACACCTTC | CASSLPGGFYGYTF
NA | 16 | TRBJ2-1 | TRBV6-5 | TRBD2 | TGTGCCAGCAGTTACTCCCGGGAGGGCCGGGCCAATGAGCAGTTCTTC | CASSYSREGRANEQFF
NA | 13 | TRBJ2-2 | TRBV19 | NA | TGTGCCAGTAGGTGGGGGGACACCGGGGAGCTGTTTTTT | CASRWGDTGELFF
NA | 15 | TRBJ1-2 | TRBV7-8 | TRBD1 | TGTGCCAGCAGCTTAGATGGCCAGGGGGCGGCCGATTACACCTTC | CASSLDGQGAADYTF
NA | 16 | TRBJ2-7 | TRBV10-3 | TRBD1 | TGTGCCATCAGTGAGGATCTGGGACAGGGAGCGAACGAGCAGTACTTC | CAISEDLGQGANEQYF
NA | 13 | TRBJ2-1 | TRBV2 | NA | TGTGCCAGCAGCCCAGCGGCCTACAATGAGCAGTTCTTC | CASSPAAYNEQFF
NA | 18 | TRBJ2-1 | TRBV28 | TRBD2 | TGTGCCAGCACCATCCACCATCTTAGCGGGAGGATCCATAATGAGCAGTTCTTC | CASTIHHLSGRIHNEQFF
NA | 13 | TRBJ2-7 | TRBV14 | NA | TGTGCCAGCAAGCCAAACCCCGGCTACGAGCAGTACTTC | CASKPNPGYEQYF
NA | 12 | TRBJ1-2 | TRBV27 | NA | TGTGCCAGCAGTTTTTCCGGGGATGGCTACACCTTC | CASSFSGDGYTF
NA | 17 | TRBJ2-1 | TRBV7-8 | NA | TGTGCCAGCAGCTTAGGGTTTCGGGGGAGGAACTACAATGAGCAGTTCTTC | CASSLGFRGRNYNEQFF
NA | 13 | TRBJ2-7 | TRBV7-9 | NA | TGTGCCAGCAGCTTCGACACCTCCTACGAGCAGTACTTC | CASSFDTSYEQYF
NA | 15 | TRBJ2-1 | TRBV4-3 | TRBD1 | TGCGCCAGCAGCCATCAGACAGGGGGTTACAATGAGCAGTTCTTC | CASSHQTGGYNEQFF
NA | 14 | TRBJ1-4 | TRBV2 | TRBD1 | TGTGCCAGCAGCGAACAGGGGAGAGGGGAAAAACTGTTTTTT | CASSEQGRGEKLFF
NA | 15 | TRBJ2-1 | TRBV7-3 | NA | TGTGCCAGCAGCCAAGCTAGCGTACCGGGGGATGAGCAGTTCTTC | CASSQASVPGDEQFF
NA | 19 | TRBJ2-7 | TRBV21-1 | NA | TGTGCCAGCAGGGGCGGCACCGGGACTAGCGGGGGAAGCTCCTACGAGCAGTACTTC | CASRGGTGTSGGSSYEQYF
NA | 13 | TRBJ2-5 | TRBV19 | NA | TGTGCCAGTAGTACGGGGACCGGGGGGACCCAGTACTTC | CASSTGTGGTQYF
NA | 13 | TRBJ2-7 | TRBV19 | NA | TGTGCCAGTAAAGAGGGCTTGGCGGGAGAGCAGTACTTC | CASKEGLAGEQYF
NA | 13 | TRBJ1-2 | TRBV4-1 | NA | TGCGCCAGCAGCCAAGCCAGCGGCGGTGGCTACACCTTC | CASSQASGGGYTF
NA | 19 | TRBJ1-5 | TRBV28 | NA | TGTGCCAGCATGGCCCGGGGAAACATCAGAGTGAATCCCAATCACCCCCAGCATTTT | CASMARGNIRVNPNHPQHF
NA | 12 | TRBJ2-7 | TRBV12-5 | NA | TGTGCTAGTGGTTTGGACCCAGACGAGCAGTACTTC | CASGLDPDEQYF
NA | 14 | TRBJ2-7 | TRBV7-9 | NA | TGTGCCAGCAGCTTCCCCGGGAGCCACTACGAGCAGTACTTC | CASSFPGSHYEQYF